Sequencing of this TCR beta chain was carried out in a study of CD8 T cells in ankylosing spondylitis. Findings of the study overall: The disease-linked clones had a CD8+ phenotype and low blood frequencies. For ankylosing spondylitis blood, a TCR beta motif of about eight highly homologous variants appeared characteristic.

CDR1 is DFQATT and CDR2 is SNEGSKA in the germline V gene (reference sequence). V was cut by 0 bases and J by 6 bases, with 6 bases left in between. This CDR3 region has 12 residues. Note on this clonotype: Its antigen is unknown.

Quantitative 5'-RACE with molecular barcodes was used to make the TCR beta libraries. MiXCR, applied by TCRdb to the 5' RACE reads, yields one record per CDR3 protein. The sample has more than 300,000 distinct CDR3 sequences; 7% to 9% are singletons. The gene calls are TRBV20-1 and TRBJ2-1; D unresolved. Input material: blood, either unsorted or a sorted T cell fraction (not recorded which). The clonotype originates from a male donor with ankylosing spondylitis. The CDR3 sequence: CSARDRGNEQFF. The DNA of the CDR3 is TGCAGTGCTAGAGATCGAGGCAATGAGCAGTTCTTC.